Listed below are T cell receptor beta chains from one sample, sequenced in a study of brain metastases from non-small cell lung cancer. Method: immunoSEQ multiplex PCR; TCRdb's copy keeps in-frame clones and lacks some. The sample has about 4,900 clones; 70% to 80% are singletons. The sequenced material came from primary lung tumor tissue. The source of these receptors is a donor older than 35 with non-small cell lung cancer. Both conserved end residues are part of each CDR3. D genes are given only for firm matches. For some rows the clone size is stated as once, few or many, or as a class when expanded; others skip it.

CDR3 protein: CASSNTGLSEAFF; CDR3 DNA: TGTGCCAGCAGCAACACCGGATTGTCTGAAGCTTTCTTT; D gene: NA; J gene: TRBJ1-1; V gene: TRBV6-2/TRBV6-3; clone size: few
CDR3 protein: CATSGPGGSNYGYTF; CDR3 DNA: TGTGCCACCTCAGGACCGGGGGGGTCTAACTATGGCTACACCTTC; D gene: NA; J gene: TRBJ1-2; V gene: TRBV24-1; clone size: NA
CDR3 protein: CASSPRAGTGGVGNQPQHF; CDR3 DNA: TGTGCCAGCAGCCCCCGGGCCGGGACAGGGGGCGTGGGCAATCAGCCCCAGCATTTT; D gene: TRBD1; J gene: TRBJ1-5; V gene: TRBV5-5; clone size: NA
CDR3 protein: CASSLERAGSSGNTIYF; CDR3 DNA: TGTGCCAGCAGCTTGGAGCGCGCTGGGAGCTCTGGAAACACCATATATTTT; D gene: NA; J gene: TRBJ1-3; V gene: TRBV5-5; clone size: NA
CDR3 protein: CVSSITGRTYEQYF; CDR3 DNA: TGCGTCAGCAGTATAACAGGGAGGACCTACGAGCAGTACTTC; D gene: NA; J gene: TRBJ2-7; V gene: TRBV10-2; clone size: once
CDR3 protein: CASSYIRLEITDTQYF; CDR3 DNA: TGTGCCAGCAGTTACATTAGGCTAGAAATCACAGATACGCAGTATTTT; D gene: NA; J gene: TRBJ2-3; V gene: TRBV6-2/TRBV6-3; clone size: NA
CDR3 protein: CATSDLGGQLLDTGELFF; CDR3 DNA: TGTGCCACCAGTGATTTGGGAGGACAGTTGTTGGACACCGGGGAGCTGTTTTTT; D gene: NA; J gene: TRBJ2-2; V gene: TRBV24-1; clone size: NA
CDR3 protein: CSASNGGSNSPLHF; CDR3 DNA: TGCAGTGCTAGTAATGGGGGTAGTAATTCACCCCTCCACTTT; D gene: NA; J gene: TRBJ1-6; V gene: TRBV20-1; clone size: NA
CDR3 protein: CASSFPPPTGARYGYTF; CDR3 DNA: TGTGCCAGCAGTTTCCCACCACCGACAGGGGCCAGGTATGGCTACACCTTC; D gene: TRBD1; J gene: TRBJ1-2; V gene: TRBV5-6; clone size: NA
CDR3 protein: CASSDSGGADTQYF; CDR3 DNA: TGTGCCAGCAGTGACTCTGGGGGCGCCGATACGCAGTATTTT; D gene: NA; J gene: TRBJ2-3; V gene: TRBV6-4; clone size: NA
CDR3 protein: CATRDNTGLNTEAFF; CDR3 DNA: TGTGCCACCAGAGACAATACAGGGCTGAACACTGAAGCTTTCTTT; D gene: NA; J gene: TRBJ1-1; V gene: TRBV24-1; clone size: NA
CDR3 protein: CATREDSNTEAFF; CDR3 DNA: TGCGCCACCAGGGAAGACAGTAACACTGAAGCTTTCTTT; D gene: NA; J gene: TRBJ1-1; V gene: TRBV5-1; clone size: NA
CDR3 protein: CASSSPEVGTGGARETQYF; CDR3 DNA: TGTGCCAGCAGCTCCCCCGAGGTTGGGACAGGGGGCGCTAGGGAGACCCAGTACTTC; D gene: TRBD1; J gene: TRBJ2-5; V gene: TRBV5-4; clone size: NA
CDR3 protein: CASSSGNYNEQFF; CDR3 DNA: TGTGCCAGCAGTTCGGGAAATTACAATGAGCAGTTCTTC; D gene: NA; J gene: TRBJ2-1; V gene: TRBV7-2; clone size: NA
CDR3 protein: CASSQEGLLTGELFF; CDR3 DNA: TGCGCCAGCAGCCAAGAGGGACTTCTCACCGGGGAGCTGTTTTTT; D gene: NA; J gene: TRBJ2-2; V gene: TRBV4-1; clone size: NA
CDR3 protein: CASSFSGTGLYSNQPQHF; CDR3 DNA: TGTGCCAGCAGTTTCAGTGGGACAGGGCTCTATAGCAATCAGCCCCAGCATTTT; D gene: TRBD1; J gene: TRBJ1-5; V gene: TRBV28; clone size: NA
CDR3 protein: CASSQGLGGFGGYTF; CDR3 DNA: TGCGCCAGCAGCCAAGGTTTGGGCGGGTTCGGTGGCTACACCTTC; D gene: NA; J gene: TRBJ1-2; V gene: TRBV4-1; clone size: NA
CDR3 protein: CASSSRDRGYNNSPLHF; CDR3 DNA: TGTGCCAGCAGTTCCCGGGACAGGGGATATAATAATTCACCCCTCCACTTT; D gene: TRBD1; J gene: TRBJ1-6; V gene: TRBV6-2/TRBV6-3; clone size: NA
CDR3 protein: CAISRTGAAQEQYF; CDR3 DNA: TGTGCCATCAGCCGAACAGGGGCCGCCCAGGAGCAGTACTTC; D gene: TRBD1; J gene: TRBJ2-7; V gene: TRBV10-3; clone size: NA
CDR3 protein: CASSSRTGAPNQPQHF; CDR3 DNA: TGTGCCAGCAGCTCACGGACAGGGGCCCCTAATCAGCCCCAGCATTTT; D gene: TRBD1; J gene: TRBJ1-5; V gene: TRBV5-6; clone size: once
CDR3 protein: CASRKQESGANVLTF; CDR3 DNA: TGTGCCAGCAGGAAGCAGGAATCTGGGGCCAACGTCCTGACTTTC; D gene: NA; J gene: TRBJ2-6; V gene: TRBV2; clone size: NA
CDR3 protein: CASSLERGREKLFF; CDR3 DNA: TGTGCCAGCAGCTTAGAAAGGGGTAGGGAAAAACTGTTTTTT; D gene: NA; J gene: TRBJ1-4; V gene: TRBV7-2; clone size: NA
CDR3 protein: CASSFPLEGRNNEQFF; CDR3 DNA: TGTGCCAGCAGCTTCCCCCTAGAGGGCCGTAACAATGAGCAGTTCTTC; D gene: NA; J gene: TRBJ2-1; V gene: TRBV7-9; clone size: NA
CDR3 protein: CASGIGRGRASNQPQHF; CDR3 DNA: TGTGCTAGTGGCATTGGGAGGGGCCGTGCTAGCAATCAGCCCCAGCATTTT; D gene: NA; J gene: TRBJ1-5; V gene: TRBV12-5; clone size: NA
CDR3 protein: CASSVDSYAGYTF; CDR3 DNA: TGTGCCAGCAGTGTAGACAGCTACGCGGGCTACACCTTC; D gene: NA; J gene: TRBJ1-2; V gene: TRBV2; clone size: NA
CDR3 protein: CASSQEPGGVVGTQYF; CDR3 DNA: TGCGCCAGCAGCCAAGAGCCGGGGGGGGTGGTAGGTACGCAGTATTTT; D gene: TRBD2; J gene: TRBJ2-3; V gene: TRBV4-1; clone size: NA